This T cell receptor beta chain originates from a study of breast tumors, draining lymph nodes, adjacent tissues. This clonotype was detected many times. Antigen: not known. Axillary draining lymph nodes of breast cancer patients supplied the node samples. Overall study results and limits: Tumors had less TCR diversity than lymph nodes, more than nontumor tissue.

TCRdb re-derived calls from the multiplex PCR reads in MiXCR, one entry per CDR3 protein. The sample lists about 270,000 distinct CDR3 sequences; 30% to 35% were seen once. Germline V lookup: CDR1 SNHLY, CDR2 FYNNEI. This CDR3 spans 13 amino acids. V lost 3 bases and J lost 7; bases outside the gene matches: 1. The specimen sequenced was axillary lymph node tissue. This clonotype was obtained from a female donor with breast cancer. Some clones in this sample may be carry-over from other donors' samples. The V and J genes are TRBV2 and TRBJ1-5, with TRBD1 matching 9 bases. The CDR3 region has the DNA TGTGCCAGCAGTGATACAGGGGGCCAGCCCCAGCATTTT. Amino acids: CASSDTGGQPQHF.